Given below is one T cell receptor beta chain in context. What it binds is unknown. The data were taken from a study of CXCR3-negative and CXCR3-positive naive CD8 T cells. Overall study results and limits: Naive cells with CXCR3 showed TRB CDR3s that were more hydrophobic than those in CXCR3-negative naive cells. Memory CD8+ cells showed much lower diversity, while both naive subsets displayed comparably high diversity. Naive CXCR3-positive and CXCR3-negative cells shared similar TRBV-TRBJ usage, unlike memory cells.

Germline V gene lookup returns CDR1 WSHSY and CDR2 SAAADI. The CDR3 covers 13 residues. 5' RACE with UMI labels generated the TRB cDNA libraries. After re-calling the 5' RACE reads, TCRdb lists one entry per CDR3 protein, DNA absent. The repertoire table contains roughly 130,000 distinct CDR3 sequences. This rearrangement joins TRBV10-2 to TRBJ2-7; TCRdb names TRBD1, which stays unverified in the absence of DNA. The sequenced sample consisted of naive CXCR3+ CD8+ T cells from blood. Subset reported: CD45RO-CCR7+CD27+CD95- naive CD8+ T cells expressing CXCR3 (TNR3+). The TCR sequence derives from a human donor in good health. Some clones in this sample may be carry-over from other donors' samples. The CDR3: CASSALGDYEQYF.